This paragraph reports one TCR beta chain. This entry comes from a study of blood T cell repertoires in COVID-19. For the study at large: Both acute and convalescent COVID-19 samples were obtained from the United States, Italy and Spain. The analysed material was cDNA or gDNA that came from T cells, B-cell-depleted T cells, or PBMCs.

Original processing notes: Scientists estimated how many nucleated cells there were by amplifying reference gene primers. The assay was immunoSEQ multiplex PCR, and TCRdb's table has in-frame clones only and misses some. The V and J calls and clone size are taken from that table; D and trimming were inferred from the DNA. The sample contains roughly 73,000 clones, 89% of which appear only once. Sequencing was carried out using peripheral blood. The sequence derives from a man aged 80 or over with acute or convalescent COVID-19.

CDR3 residues: CASGTGGQPQHF. Here the CDR3 DNA reads TGCGCCAGCGGGACAGGGGGACAGCCCCAGCATTTT. The chain is built from TRBV10-2 and TRBJ1-5; TRBD1 aligns across 11 bases. V gave up 8 bases and J gave up 7 bases; unmatched junction bases: 1. Germline V CDR1 and CDR2: WSHSY, SAAADI. This CDR3 comprises 12 residues.